This T cell receptor (beta chain) appears in the sequencing data of a study of early T cells in non-severe SARS-CoV-2 infection. In the study overall: With bulk RNA from unsorted whole blood as input, sequencing yielded unpaired chains. Whole-study results and caveats: Anti-spike CD8 responses were favored in VDJdb matching, and private and CD4 specificities were missed.

The TCR library protocol was used to attach unique molecular identifiers. These identifiers were attached to individual cDNA molecules. One entry per CDR3 protein results from TCRdb running MiXCR on the 5' RACE reads. This table holds 35,000 to 55,000 distinct CDR3 sequences, around 6.1% found once. Germline V gene data show CDR1 as LNHDA and CDR2 as SQIVND (reference sequence). CDR3 length equals 18 residues. Trimming at V came to 6 bases and at J to 6 bases, leaving 19 bases not matched to a gene. This clonotype is labeled large. Its antigen is unknown. J is TRBJ2-1 and V is TRBV19; 8 nucleotides align to TRBD1. This TCR was sampled from an adult who was a healthcare worker with PCR-confirmed SARS-CoV-2 infection or an uninfected control (not recorded which). This specimen was whole blood, taken at baseline. The CDR3 region is CASRRRETGVDGGNEQFF. CDR3 nucleotides: TGTGCCAGTAGACGGAGAGAGACAGGGGTTGACGGGGGCAATGAGCAGTTCTTC.